The clone carrying this TCR beta chain was seen many times. Its cognate antigen is unknown. Germline CDR1 reads SGHTA; CDR2 reads FQGNSA. The CDR3 loop spans 15 amino acids. The V gene end was trimmed by 5 bases and the J gene end by 4 bases; junction bases not matched to a gene: 7. The record originates from a study of T-cell reconstitution after alpha-beta-depleted transplantation in children. Study findings and constraints: From newly produced T cells came most of the T-cell counts and diversity one year after transplant. Recipient T cells and thymic progenitors that survived gave rise to the high TCRbeta diversity observed at day 60 in some patients. The origin of alpha-beta T cells about two months after transplant was reportedly several hundred expanded graft clones.

Preparation of the TCRbeta library was carried out with unique molecular identifiers. TCRdb called the PCR reads again in MiXCR, with one record for every CDR3 protein. The top ten clones hold around 0.76% of a sample with hundreds of thousands of distinct CDR3 sequences, roughly 14% of them seen once. This chain joins TRBV7-2 and TRBJ1-5; 8 nucleotides agree with TRBD1. The receptor was derived from a girl aged 2-10 years with congenital amegakaryocytic thrombocytopenia, due to receive a stem cell transplant. Sample: PBMCs, taken before TCRalphabeta/CD19-depleted stem cell transplant. In DNA form, the CDR3 reads TGTGCCAGCAGCGTCCAGACAGGGGTGAATCAGCCCCAGCATTTT. This translates into CASSVQTGVNQPQHF.